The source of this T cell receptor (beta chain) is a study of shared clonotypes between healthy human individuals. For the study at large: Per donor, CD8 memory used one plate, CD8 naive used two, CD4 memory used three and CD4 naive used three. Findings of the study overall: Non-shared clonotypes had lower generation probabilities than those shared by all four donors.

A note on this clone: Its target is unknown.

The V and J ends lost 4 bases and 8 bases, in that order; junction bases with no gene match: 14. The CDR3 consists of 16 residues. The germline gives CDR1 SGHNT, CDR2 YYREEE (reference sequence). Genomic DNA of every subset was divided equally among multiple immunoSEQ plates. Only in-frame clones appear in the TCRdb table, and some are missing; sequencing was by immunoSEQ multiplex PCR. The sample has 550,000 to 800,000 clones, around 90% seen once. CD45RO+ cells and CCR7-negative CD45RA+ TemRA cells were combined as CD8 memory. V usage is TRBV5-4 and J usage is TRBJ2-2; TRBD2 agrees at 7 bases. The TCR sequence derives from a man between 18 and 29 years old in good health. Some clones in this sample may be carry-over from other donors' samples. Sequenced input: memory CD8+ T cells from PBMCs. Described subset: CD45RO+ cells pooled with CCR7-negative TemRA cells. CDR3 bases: TGTGCCAGCAGCCCCGATGGGTGGGAGGGCCGAGGGGAGCTGTTTTTT. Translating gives CASSPDGWEGRGELFF.